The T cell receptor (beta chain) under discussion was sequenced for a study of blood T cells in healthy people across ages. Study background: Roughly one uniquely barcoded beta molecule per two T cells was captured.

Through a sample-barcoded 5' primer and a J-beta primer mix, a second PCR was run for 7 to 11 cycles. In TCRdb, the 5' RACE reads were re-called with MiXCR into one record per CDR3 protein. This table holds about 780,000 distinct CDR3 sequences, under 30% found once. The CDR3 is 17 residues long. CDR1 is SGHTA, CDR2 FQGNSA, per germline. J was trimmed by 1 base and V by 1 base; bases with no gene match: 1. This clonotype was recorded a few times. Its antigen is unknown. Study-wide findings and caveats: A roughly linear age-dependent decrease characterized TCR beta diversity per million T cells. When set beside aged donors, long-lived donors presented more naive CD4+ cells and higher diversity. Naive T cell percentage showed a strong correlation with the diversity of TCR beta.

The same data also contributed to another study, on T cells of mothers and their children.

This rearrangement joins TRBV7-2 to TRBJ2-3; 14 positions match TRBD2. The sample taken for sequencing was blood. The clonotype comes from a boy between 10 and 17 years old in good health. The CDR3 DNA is TGTGCCAGCAGCTTAGTGGGACTAGCGGGGGGCACAGATACGCAGTATTTT. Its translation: CASSLVGLAGGTDTQYF.